This note documents a single T cell receptor beta chain sequence. Germline V gene data show CDR1 as SGHRS and CDR2 as YFSETQ. Trimming cost V 0 bases and J 10 bases, with 17 bases left between them. CDR3 length: 15 residues. This sample is drawn from a study of T-cell reconstitution after alpha-beta-depleted transplantation in children. Preparation of the TCRbeta library was carried out with unique molecular identifiers. TCRdb reprocessed the PCR reads with MiXCR, giving one entry per CDR3 protein. The sample has about 540,000 distinct CDR3 sequences, approximately 20% seen once. The sequence was collected from a human donor who donated a stem cell graft to a child with acute lymphoblastic leukemia. Sample: PBMCs from the stem cell graft donor, taken from the stem cell graft. The chain combines TRBV5-1 with TRBJ2-1; D is unclear. As DNA, the CDR3 is TGCGCCAGCAGCTTGGAAGGCCTCAAAAGCGAAGAGCAGTTCTTC. Its translation: CASSLEGLKSEEQFF. The complete variable domain, with remaining parts taken from reference TRBV5-1 and TRBJ2-1, reads KAGVTQTPRYLIKTRGQQVTLSCSPISGHRSVSWYQQTPGQGLQFLFEYFSETQRNKGNFPGRFSGRQFSNSRSEMNVSTLELGDSALYLCASSLEGLKSEEQFFGPGTRLTVL.